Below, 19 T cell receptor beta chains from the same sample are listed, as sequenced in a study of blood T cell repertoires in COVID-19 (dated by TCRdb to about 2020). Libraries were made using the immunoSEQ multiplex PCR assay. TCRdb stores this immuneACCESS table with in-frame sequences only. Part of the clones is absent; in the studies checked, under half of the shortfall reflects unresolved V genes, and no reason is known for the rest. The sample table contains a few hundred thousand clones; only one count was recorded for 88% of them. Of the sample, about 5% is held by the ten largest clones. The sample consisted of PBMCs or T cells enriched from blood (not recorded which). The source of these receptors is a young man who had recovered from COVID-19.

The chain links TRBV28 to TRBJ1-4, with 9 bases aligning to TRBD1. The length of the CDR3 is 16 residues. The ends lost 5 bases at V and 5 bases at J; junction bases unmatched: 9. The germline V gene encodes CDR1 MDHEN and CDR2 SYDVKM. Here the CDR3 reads CASSPLQGQGNEKLFF. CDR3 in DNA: TGTGCCAGCAGTCCCCTCCAGGGACAGGGCAATGAAAAACTGTTTTTT.

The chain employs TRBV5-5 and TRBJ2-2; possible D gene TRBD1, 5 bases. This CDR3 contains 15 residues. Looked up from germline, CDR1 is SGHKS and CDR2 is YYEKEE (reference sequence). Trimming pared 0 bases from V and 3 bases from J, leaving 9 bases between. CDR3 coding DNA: TGTGCCAGCAGCTTGGAGGGGATACACACCGGGGAGCTGTTTTTT. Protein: CASSLEGIHTGELFF.

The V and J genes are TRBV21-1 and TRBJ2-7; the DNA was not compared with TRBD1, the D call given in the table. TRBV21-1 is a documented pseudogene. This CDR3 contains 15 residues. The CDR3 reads CASSNLGWAAYEQYF. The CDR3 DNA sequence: TGTGCCAGCAGCAATTTGGGTTGGGCAGCCTACGAGCAGTACTTC.

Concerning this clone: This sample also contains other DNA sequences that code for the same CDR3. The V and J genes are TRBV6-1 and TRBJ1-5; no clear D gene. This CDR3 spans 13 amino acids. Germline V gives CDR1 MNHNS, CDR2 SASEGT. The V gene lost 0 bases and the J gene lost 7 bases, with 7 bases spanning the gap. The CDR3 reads CASSEARGQPQHF. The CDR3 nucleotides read TGTGCCAGCAGTGAAGCGAGAGGGCAGCCCCAGCATTTT.

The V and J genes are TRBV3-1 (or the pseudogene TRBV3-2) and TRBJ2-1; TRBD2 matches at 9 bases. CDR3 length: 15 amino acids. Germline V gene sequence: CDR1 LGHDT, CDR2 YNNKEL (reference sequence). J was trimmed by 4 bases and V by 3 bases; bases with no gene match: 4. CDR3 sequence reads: CASSHSGGGYNEQFF. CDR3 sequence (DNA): TGTGCCAGCAGCCATAGCGGGGGAGGATACAATGAGCAGTTCTTC.

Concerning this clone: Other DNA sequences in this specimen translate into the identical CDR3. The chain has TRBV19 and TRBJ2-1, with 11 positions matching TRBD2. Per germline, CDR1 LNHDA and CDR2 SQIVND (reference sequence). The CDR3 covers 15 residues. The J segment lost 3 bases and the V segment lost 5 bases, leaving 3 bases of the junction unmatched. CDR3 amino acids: CASSRTSGYYNEQFF. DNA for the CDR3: TGTGCCAGTAGTCGGACTAGCGGGTACTACAATGAGCAGTTCTTC. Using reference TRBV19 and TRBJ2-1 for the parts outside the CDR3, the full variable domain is DGGITQSPKYLFRKEGQNVTLSCEQNLNHDAMYWYRQDPGQGLRLIYYSQIVNDFQKGDIAEGYSVSREKKESFPLTVTSAQKNPTAFYLCASSRTSGYYNEQFFGPGTRLTVL.

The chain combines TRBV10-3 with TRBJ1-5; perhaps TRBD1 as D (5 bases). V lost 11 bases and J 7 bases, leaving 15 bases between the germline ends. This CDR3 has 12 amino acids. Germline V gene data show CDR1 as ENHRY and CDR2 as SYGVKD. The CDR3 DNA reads TGTGCCCACAGTCAGGGTGGACAGCCCCAGCATTTT. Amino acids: CAHSQGGQPQHF.

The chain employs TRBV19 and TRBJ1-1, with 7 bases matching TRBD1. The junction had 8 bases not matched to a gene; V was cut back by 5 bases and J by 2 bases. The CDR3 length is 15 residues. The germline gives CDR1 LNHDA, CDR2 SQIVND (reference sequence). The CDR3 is CASSHSRDSNTEAFF. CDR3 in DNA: TGTGCCAGTAGTCATTCCCGGGACAGCAACACTGAAGCTTTCTTT.

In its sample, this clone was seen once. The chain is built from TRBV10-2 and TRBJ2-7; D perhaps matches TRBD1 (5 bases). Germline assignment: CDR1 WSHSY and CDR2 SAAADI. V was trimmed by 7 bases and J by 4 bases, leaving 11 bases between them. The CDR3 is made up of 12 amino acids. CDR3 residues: CASMTDQYEQYF. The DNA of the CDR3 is TGCGCCAGCATGACAGACCAATACGAGCAGTACTTC.

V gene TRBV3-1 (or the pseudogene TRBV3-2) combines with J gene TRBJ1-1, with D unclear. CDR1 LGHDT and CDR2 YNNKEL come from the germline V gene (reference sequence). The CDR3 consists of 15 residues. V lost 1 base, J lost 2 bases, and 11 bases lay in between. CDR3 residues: CASSQVLVLNTEAFF. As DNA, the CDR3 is TGTGCCAGCAGCCAAGTTTTGGTACTAAACACTGAAGCTTTCTTT.

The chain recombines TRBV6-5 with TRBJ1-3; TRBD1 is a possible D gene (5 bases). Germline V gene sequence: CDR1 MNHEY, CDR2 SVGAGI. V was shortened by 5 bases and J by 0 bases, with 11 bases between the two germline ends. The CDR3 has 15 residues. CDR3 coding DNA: TGTGCCAGCAGTCTCGATGGGGCCTCTGGAAACACCATATATTTT. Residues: CASSLDGASGNTIYF.

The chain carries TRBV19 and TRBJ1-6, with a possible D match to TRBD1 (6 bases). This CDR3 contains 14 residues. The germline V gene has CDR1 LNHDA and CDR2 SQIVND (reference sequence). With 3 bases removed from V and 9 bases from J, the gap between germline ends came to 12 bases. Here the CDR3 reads CASSMGHGVSPLHF. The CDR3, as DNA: TGTGCCAGTAGTATGGGACACGGGGTTTCACCCCTCCACTTT.

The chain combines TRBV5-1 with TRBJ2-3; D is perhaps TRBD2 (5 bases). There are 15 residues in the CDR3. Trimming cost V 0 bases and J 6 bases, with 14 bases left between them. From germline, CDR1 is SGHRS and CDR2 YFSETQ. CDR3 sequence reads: CASSLGDYLFDTQYF. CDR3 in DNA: TGCGCCAGCAGCTTGGGCGACTACCTCTTTGATACGCAGTATTTT.

The CDR3 DNA follows: TGTGCCATCAGGGGGCTACTCACCTACGAGCAGTACTTC. Amino acid sequence: CAIRGLLTYEQYF. The V and J genes are TRBV7-2 and TRBJ2-7; 8 positions match TRBD1. V lost 10 bases and J lost 2; bases outside the gene matches: 7. This CDR3 is built from 13 residues. Germline CDR1 is SGHTA and CDR2 is FQGNSA.

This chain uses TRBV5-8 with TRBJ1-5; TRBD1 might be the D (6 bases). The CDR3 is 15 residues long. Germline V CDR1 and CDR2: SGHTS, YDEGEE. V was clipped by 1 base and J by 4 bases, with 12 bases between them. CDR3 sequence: CASSLIQGRNQPQHF. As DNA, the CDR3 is TGTGCCAGCAGCTTGATACAGGGTCGTAATCAGCCCCAGCATTTT.

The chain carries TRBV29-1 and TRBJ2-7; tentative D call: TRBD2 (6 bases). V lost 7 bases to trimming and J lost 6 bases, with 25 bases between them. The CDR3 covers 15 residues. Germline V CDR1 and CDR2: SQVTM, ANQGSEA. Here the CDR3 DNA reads TGCAGCGCAGAGTCGACCGCGGGGATACGCGGCGAGCAGTACTTC. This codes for CSAESTAGIRGEQYF.

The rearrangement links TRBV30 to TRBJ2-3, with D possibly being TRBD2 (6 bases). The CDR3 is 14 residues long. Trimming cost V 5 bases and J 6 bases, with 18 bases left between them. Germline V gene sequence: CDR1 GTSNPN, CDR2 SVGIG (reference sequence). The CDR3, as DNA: TGTGCCTGGGGGCTTGGGAGGCCTCGTGATACGCAGTATTTT. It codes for CAWGLGRPRDTQYF.

The DNA of the CDR3 is TGTGCCAGCTCACCGACCGGGGGGGCCTCAGAGACCCAGTACTTC. It encodes CASSPTGGASETQYF. V and J are TRBV18 and TRBJ2-5; 8 bases match TRBD2. The CDR3 runs to 15 residues. Germline CDR1 KGHSH, CDR2 LQKENI. The junction had 7 bases not matched to a gene; V was cut back by 3 bases and J by 4 bases.

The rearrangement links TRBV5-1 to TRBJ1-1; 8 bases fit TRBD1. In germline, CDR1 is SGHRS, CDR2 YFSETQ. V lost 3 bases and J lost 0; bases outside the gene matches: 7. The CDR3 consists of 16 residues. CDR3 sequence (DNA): TGCGCCAGCAGCTCAAGACAGGGGACCATGAACACTGAAGCTTTCTTT. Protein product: CASSSRQGTMNTEAFF.